This TCR beta chain was observed in a study of graft-versus-host responses after intestinal transplantation. Study-wide context: Recipients had multivisceral, liver-intestinal, or isolated intestinal transplants. Each patient got anti-thymocyte globulin induction, then tacrolimus and steroids for about 3 years.

Germline V gene lookup returns CDR1 MDHEN and CDR2 SYDVKM. This CDR3 comprises 16 residues. The V segment lost 2 bases and the J segment 5 bases; nucleotides outside the gene matches: 10. Notes on the study in general: Individuals who had graft-donor T cell macrochimerism had allografts that showed high graft-versus-host to host-versus-graft clonal ratios. Recipient marrow held GvH clones, some first seen in ileum or blood.

On this clone: The antigen remains unidentified.

The repertoire was sequenced with immunoSEQ multiplex PCR; TCRdb's copy has only in-frame clones and lacks some. The repertoire holds around 90,000 clones, roughly 92% seen once, with about 0.3% in the top ten. The V and J genes are TRBV28 and TRBJ2-3, with 7 nucleotides matching TRBD2. The sample here was unstimulated CD4+ T cells sorted from spleen or lymph node cells, taken before intestinal transplant. This receptor was obtained from a human donor who received an intestinal transplant. The CDR3 sequence is CASSLHVTRGEDTQYF. CDR3 coding DNA: TGTGCCAGCAGTTTACATGTAACTCGGGGGGAAGATACGCAGTATTTT.